This is a list of T cell receptor beta chains from one sample in a study of human CD8 memory T cell subsets. TCRdb re-called the 5' RACE reads through MiXCR, storing one row per CDR3 protein. Among over 7,000 distinct CDR3 sequences listed, about 3.8% were seen once. The sample consisted of CD8+ T cells from PBMCs. The receptors shown here come from a human donor in good health. CDR3s include the opening cysteine and the closing phenylalanine or tryptophan. Each record gives: CDR3 protein, CDR3 DNA, clone size, V gene, D gene, J gene. D genes are given only for firm matches. Clone size is stated in some rows and not others, as once, few, many or a class when expanded.

CDR3: CASSLKREGPNGELFF
DNA: TGTGCCAGCAGTTTGAAGCGGGAGGGCCCGAACGGGGAGCTGTTTTTT
size: many
V: TRBV6-2/TRBV6-3
D: TRBD2
J: TRBJ2-2

CDR3: CATSRDRDDEQYF
DNA: TGTGCCACCAGCAGAGATCGCGACGACGAGCAGTACTTC
size: few
V: TRBV15
D: -
J: TRBJ2-7

CDR3: CSVETGDEETQYF
DNA: TGCAGCGTTGAAACAGGGGATGAAGAGACCCAGTACTTC
size: medium-sized
V: TRBV29-1
D: TRBD1
J: TRBJ2-5

CDR3: CASSPLLGPGQGIGNGYTF
DNA: TGCGCCAGCAGCCCACTCTTGGGTCCAGGACAGGGGATTGGGAATGGCTACACCTTC
size: many
V: TRBV4-1
D: TRBD1
J: TRBJ1-2

CDR3: CASSFAQGKSSYNEQFF
DNA: TGTGCCAGCAGTTTCGCCCAGGGAAAGAGCTCCTACAATGAGCAGTTCTTC
size: few
V: TRBV12-3/TRBV12-4
D: -
J: TRBJ2-1

CDR3: CAWSAGTQAEELFF
DNA: TGTGCCTGGAGTGCAGGGACTCAAGCCGAAGAACTGTTTTTT
size: -
V: TRBV30
D: -
J: TRBJ1-4

CDR3: CASSFSDNEQFF
DNA: TGTGCCAGCAGTTTTAGTGACAATGAGCAGTTCTTC
size: -
V: TRBV12-3/TRBV12-4
D: -
J: TRBJ2-1

CDR3: CAQGERGEQYF
DNA: TGTGCCCAGGGGGAGAGGGGGGAGCAGTACTTC
size: -
V: TRBV10-3
D: TRBD1
J: TRBJ2-7

CDR3: CASSEVGNSNQPQHF
DNA: TGTGCCAGCAGTGAGGTAGGAAATAGCAATCAGCCCCAGCATTTT
size: many
V: TRBV2
D: -
J: TRBJ1-5

CDR3: CASSLAFRGGLYNEQFF
DNA: TGTGCCAGCAGCTTAGCCTTCCGGGGGGGCCTCTACAATGAGCAGTTCTTC
size: many
V: TRBV11-2
D: TRBD2
J: TRBJ2-1

CDR3: CASSPDWNEQFF
DNA: TGCGCCAGCAGTCCGGACTGGAATGAGCAGTTCTTC
size: many
V: TRBV4-3
D: -
J: TRBJ2-1

CDR3: CAISESGGGENPDEQFF
DNA: TGTGCCATCAGTGAGTCGGGAGGGGGTGAAAACCCAGATGAGCAGTTCTTC
size: medium-sized
V: TRBV10-3
D: -
J: TRBJ2-1

CDR3: CASSFSRTDTQYF
DNA: TGTGCCAGCAGCTTCTCCAGGACAGATACGCAGTATTTT
size: many
V: TRBV7-8
D: -
J: TRBJ2-3

CDR3: CAWSGDRGYNEQFF
DNA: TGTGCCTGGAGTGGGGACAGGGGCTACAATGAGCAGTTCTTC
size: many
V: TRBV30
D: TRBD1
J: TRBJ2-1

CDR3: CASSQDNLGLPLFSQYF
DNA: TGTGCCAGCAGCCAAGATAATTTGGGACTACCCCTGTTTTCGCAGTATTTT
size: -
V: TRBV4-2
D: TRBD2
J: TRBJ2-3

CDR3: CASHTGGTEAFF
DNA: TGTGCCAGCCACACGGGGGGAACTGAAGCTTTCTTT
size: many
V: TRBV27
D: -
J: TRBJ1-1

CDR3: CASRPSVANEQFF
DNA: TGTGCCAGCAGACCCTCGGTCGCCAATGAGCAGTTCTTC
size: large
V: TRBV12-3/TRBV12-4
D: -
J: TRBJ2-1

CDR3: CASSLGGGTGFSPLHF
DNA: TGTGCCAGCAGCTTAGGTGGGGGGACAGGGTTTTCACCCCTCCACTTT
size: many
V: TRBV7-8
D: TRBD1
J: TRBJ1-6

CDR3: CASSLGSHEQYF
DNA: TGTGCCAGCAGCTTAGGTTCCCACGAGCAGTACTTC
size: many
V: TRBV7-9
D: -
J: TRBJ2-7

CDR3: CASSFGTGWETQYF
DNA: TGTGCCAGCAGCTTTGGAACAGGGTGGGAGACCCAGTACTTC
size: -
V: TRBV7-9
D: -
J: TRBJ2-5

CDR3: CASSYRGQNEKLFF
DNA: TGTGCCAGCAGCTATCGCGGGCAGAATGAAAAACTGTTTTTT
size: few
V: TRBV5-5
D: -
J: TRBJ1-4

CDR3: CASSQGRGQGTYEQYF
DNA: TGTGCCAGCAGCCAAGGTCGGGGACAGGGGACCTACGAGCAGTACTTC
size: -
V: TRBV14
D: TRBD1
J: TRBJ2-7

CDR3: CATSPAGGVGNEQFF
DNA: TGTGCCACCTCCCCGGCGGGGGGCGTCGGGAATGAGCAGTTCTTC
size: many
V: TRBV6-2/TRBV6-3
D: TRBD2
J: TRBJ2-1

CDR3: CASSLVPGSRGNQPQHF
DNA: TGTGCCAGCAGCTTGGTTCCCGGCTCGAGGGGCAATCAGCCCCAGCATTTT
size: -
V: TRBV11-2
D: -
J: TRBJ1-5

CDR3: CASSLNPAAGAGNTIYF
DNA: TGTGCCAGCAGCTTAAACCCCGCGGCAGGGGCAGGAAACACCATATATTTT
size: few
V: TRBV13
D: -
J: TRBJ1-3

CDR3: CASSLTGDYEQYF
DNA: TGTGCCAGCAGCTTGACAGGGGACTACGAGCAGTACTTC
size: few
V: TRBV13
D: TRBD1
J: TRBJ2-7

CDR3: CASSRMTDTQYF
DNA: TGTGCCAGCAGCCGAATGACAGATACGCAGTATTTT
size: many
V: TRBV3-1
D: -
J: TRBJ2-3

CDR3: CASTSGAFTDTQYF
DNA: TGTGCCAGCACAAGCGGGGCCTTCACAGATACGCAGTATTTT
size: many
V: TRBV7-2
D: TRBD2
J: TRBJ2-3

CDR3: CASSLGAKLAGELFF
DNA: TGTGCCAGCAGTTTAGGAGCCAAACTTGCCGGGGAGCTGTTTTTT
size: few
V: TRBV27
D: -
J: TRBJ2-2

CDR3: CASRDRDRVNTEAFF
DNA: TGTGCCAGCAGGGACCGGGACAGGGTTAACACTGAAGCTTTCTTT
size: many
V: TRBV6-1
D: TRBD1
J: TRBJ1-1

CDR3: CAIAEGHSNTGELFF
DNA: TGTGCCATCGCGGAGGGGCATTCGAACACCGGGGAGCTGTTTTTT
size: medium-sized
V: TRBV10-3
D: -
J: TRBJ2-2

CDR3: CASSPGSYTEAFF
DNA: TGTGCCAGCAGCCCCGGGAGCTACACTGAAGCTTTCTTT
size: many
V: TRBV25-1
D: -
J: TRBJ1-1

CDR3: CASSPAMGGQETQYF
DNA: TGTGCCAGCAGCCCCGCTATGGGGGGGCAAGAGACCCAGTACTTC
size: few
V: TRBV7-6
D: TRBD2
J: TRBJ2-5

CDR3: CASSEGQGFNYGYTF
DNA: TGTGCCAGCAGTGAGGGACAGGGGTTTAACTATGGCTACACCTTC
size: many
V: TRBV2
D: TRBD1
J: TRBJ1-2

CDR3: CASSLQGGRETQYF
DNA: TGTGCCAGCAGCTTACAAGGCGGGAGGGAGACCCAGTACTTC
size: few
V: TRBV7-9
D: TRBD2
J: TRBJ2-5

CDR3: CASRPGLSTDTQYF
DNA: TGCGCCAGCAGACCGGGACTGAGCACAGATACGCAGTATTTT
size: -
V: TRBV5-1
D: -
J: TRBJ2-3

CDR3: CASSAVRGPPYNEQFF
DNA: TGTGCCAGCAGTGCGGTCAGGGGGCCCCCCTACAATGAGCAGTTCTTC
size: -
V: TRBV2
D: TRBD1
J: TRBJ2-1

CDR3: CASSALAEGEQFF
DNA: TGTGCCAGCAGTGCACTAGCGGAGGGTGAGCAGTTCTTC
size: many
V: TRBV25-1
D: TRBD2
J: TRBJ2-1

CDR3: CASSLYGAGGPGETQYF
DNA: TGTGCCAGCAGCTTATATGGCGCGGGGGGGCCAGGAGAGACCCAGTACTTC
size: many
V: TRBV7-6
D: TRBD2
J: TRBJ2-5

CDR3: CASSAPGTSGINEQFF
DNA: TGTGCCAGCAGTGCCCCGGGGACTAGCGGGATCAATGAGCAGTTCTTC
size: few
V: TRBV28
D: TRBD2
J: TRBJ2-1

CDR3: CASSPRKSEGVADTQYF
DNA: TGCGCCAGCAGTCCAAGAAAGTCGGAGGGAGTGGCAGATACGCAGTATTTT
size: many
V: TRBV4-3
D: -
J: TRBJ2-3

CDR3: CTSSQDAYEQYF
DNA: TGCACCAGCAGCCAAGATGCGTACGAGCAGTACTTC
size: -
V: TRBV1
D: -
J: TRBJ2-7

CDR3: CSAHQGHEVQPQHF
DNA: TGCAGTGCACACCAGGGACATGAGGTTCAGCCCCAGCATTTT
size: few
V: TRBV20-1
D: -
J: TRBJ1-5

CDR3: CASEEGTGRSYEQYF
DNA: TGTGCCAGCGAGGAAGGGACAGGCCGCTCCTACGAGCAGTACTTC
size: many
V: TRBV6-5
D: TRBD1
J: TRBJ2-7

CDR3: CASTYTGEDFTGELFF
DNA: TGTGCCAGTACATATACAGGGGAGGATTTCACCGGGGAGCTGTTTTTT
size: -
V: TRBV19
D: -
J: TRBJ2-2

CDR3: CASSPGQTDHTDTQYF
DNA: TGTGCCAGCAGCCCGGGACAGACCGACCACACAGATACGCAGTATTTT
size: many
V: TRBV12-3/TRBV12-4
D: TRBD1
J: TRBJ2-3

CDR3: CASSLAGLIGTDTQYF
DNA: TGTGCCAGCAGCTTGGCAGGGTTGATAGGGACAGATACGCAGTATTTT
size: many
V: TRBV28
D: -
J: TRBJ2-3

CDR3: CSARDPGTVIYNEQFF
DNA: TGCAGTGCTAGAGATCCCGGGACGGTGATTTACAATGAGCAGTTCTTC
size: few
V: TRBV20-1
D: -
J: TRBJ2-1

CDR3: CASSKITTQGANTEAFF
DNA: TGTGCCAGCAGCAAAATCACAACCCAGGGGGCTAACACTGAAGCTTTCTTT
size: many
V: TRBV27
D: TRBD1
J: TRBJ1-1

CDR3: CASSQGPQGDGYTF
DNA: TGCGCCAGCAGCCAAGGACCGCAGGGCGATGGCTACACCTTC
size: many
V: TRBV4-3
D: -
J: TRBJ1-2

CDR3: CASSLGQAYGYTF
DNA: TGTGCCAGCAGCTTAGGACAGGCCTATGGCTACACCTTC
size: medium-sized
V: TRBV11-2
D: -
J: TRBJ1-2

CDR3: CATSREDDNEKLFF
DNA: TGTGCCACCAGCAGAGAGGACGACAATGAAAAACTGTTTTTT
size: many
V: TRBV15
D: -
J: TRBJ1-4